The next 3 T cell receptor beta chains were all read from a single sample in a study of identical twins. TCRdb processed the 5' RACE reads anew with MiXCR; each CDR3 protein has one entry. The repertoire includes some 270,000 distinct CDR3 sequences, approximately 8.3% of them detected once, and over 2.5% sits in the top ten. The data were also submitted as part of a second study, on yellow fever vaccine responses in identical twins.

The sample consisted of CD8+ T cells sorted from blood. The receptor set was obtained from a young woman in good health.

This clonotype showed up just a few times. The chain carries TRBV10-3 and TRBJ2-1, with TRBD1 matching over 9 bases. The junction had 9 bases not matched to a gene; V was cut back by 0 bases and J by 6 bases. The CDR3 is made up of 17 amino acids. From germline, CDR1 is ENHRY and CDR2 SYGVKD. The CDR3 is CAISESLGQGIRNEQFF. As DNA, the CDR3 is TGTGCCATCAGTGAGTCCCTCGGACAGGGGATCCGCAATGAGCAGTTCTTC.

The rearrangement joins TRBV7-9 to TRBJ2-2, with 9 bases identical to TRBD2. Per the germline V gene, CDR1 is SEHNR and CDR2 is FQNEAQ (reference sequence). V shed 6 bases, J shed 6 bases, and the junction held 11 bases outside the gene matches. The CDR3 has 16 residues. The CDR3 DNA sequence: TGTGCCAGCAGTTCTCCGGCGGGAGGGCCTTCCGGGGAGCTGTTTTTT. It yields the protein CASSSPAGGPSGELFF.

This clonotype was detected only a few times. This chain uses TRBV24-1 with TRBJ2-1; 14 bases agree with TRBD2. J gave up 3 bases and V 4 bases, and 4 bases lay outside the gene matches. Germline V gene sequence: CDR1 KGHDR, CDR2 SFDVKD. This CDR3 has 17 residues. The CDR3 here is CATSDLTSGRDYNEQFF. The DNA of the CDR3 is TGTGCCACCAGTGACCTGACTAGCGGGAGGGACTACAATGAGCAGTTCTTC.